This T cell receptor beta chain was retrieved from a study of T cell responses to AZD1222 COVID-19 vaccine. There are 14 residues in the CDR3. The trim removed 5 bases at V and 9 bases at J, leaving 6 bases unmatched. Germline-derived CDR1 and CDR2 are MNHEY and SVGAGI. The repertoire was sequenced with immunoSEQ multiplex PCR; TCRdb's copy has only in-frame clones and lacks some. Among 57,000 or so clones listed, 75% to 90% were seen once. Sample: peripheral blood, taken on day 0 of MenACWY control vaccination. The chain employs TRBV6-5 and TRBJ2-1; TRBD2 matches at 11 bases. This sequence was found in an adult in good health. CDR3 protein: CASSIVAGGLEQFF. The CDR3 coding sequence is TGTGCCAGCAGTATTGTAGCGGGAGGGCTTGAGCAGTTCTTC.